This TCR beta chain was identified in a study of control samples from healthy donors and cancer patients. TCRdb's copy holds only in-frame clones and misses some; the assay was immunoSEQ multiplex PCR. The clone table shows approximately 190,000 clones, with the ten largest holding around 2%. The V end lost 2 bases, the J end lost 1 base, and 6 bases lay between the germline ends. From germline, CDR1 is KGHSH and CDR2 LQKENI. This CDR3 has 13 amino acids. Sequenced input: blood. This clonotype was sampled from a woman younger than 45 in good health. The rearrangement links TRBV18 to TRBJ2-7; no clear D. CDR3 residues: CASSPSASYEQYF. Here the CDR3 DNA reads TGTGCCAGCTCACCATCAGCTTCCTACGAGCAGTACTTC.